This T cell receptor (beta chain) was found in a study of blood T cell repertoires in COVID-19. Only in-frame clones appear in the TCRdb table, and some are missing; sequencing was by immunoSEQ multiplex PCR. Of over 130,000 clones in the sample, over 70% were seen once. This CDR3 region has 15 residues. V was clipped by 5 bases and J by 7 bases; unmatched bases: 7. Germline V gene lookup returns CDR1 SGHAT and CDR2 FQNNGV. This clonotype originated in a man aged 45-65 years in a cohort exposed to, infected with or recovered from COVID-19 (not recorded which). This chain links TRBV11-2 with TRBJ2-1; 11 bases match TRBD2. The sample comprised PBMCs or T cells enriched from blood (not recorded which). The CDR3 DNA is TGTGCCAGCAGCCTCACTAGCGGGAGCCTGAATGAGCAGTTCTTC. Amino acid sequence: CASSLTSGSLNEQFF.